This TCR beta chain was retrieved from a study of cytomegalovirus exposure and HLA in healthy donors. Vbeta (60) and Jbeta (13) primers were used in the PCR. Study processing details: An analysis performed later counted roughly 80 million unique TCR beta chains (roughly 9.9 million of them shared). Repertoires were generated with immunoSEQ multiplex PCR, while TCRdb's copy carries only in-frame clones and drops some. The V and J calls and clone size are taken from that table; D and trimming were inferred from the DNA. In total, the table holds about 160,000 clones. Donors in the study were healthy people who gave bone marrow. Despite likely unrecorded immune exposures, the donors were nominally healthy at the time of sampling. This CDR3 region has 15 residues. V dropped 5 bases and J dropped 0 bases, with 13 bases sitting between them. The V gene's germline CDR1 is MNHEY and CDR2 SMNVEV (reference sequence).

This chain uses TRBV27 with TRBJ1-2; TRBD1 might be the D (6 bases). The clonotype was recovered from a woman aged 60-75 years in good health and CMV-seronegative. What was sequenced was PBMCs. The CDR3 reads CASSRGGNSNYGYTF. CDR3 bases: TGTGCCAGCAGTCGTGGGGGCAACTCTAACTATGGCTACACCTTC.